These T cell receptor beta chains were read from a single sample in a study of OX40 agonist ivuxolimab in advanced cancers. The method was immunoSEQ multiplex PCR; TCRdb's version includes in-frame clones alone and lacks a portion of them. The table has about 38,000 clones, about 89% seen once. This material consisted of CD4+ or CD8+ T cells sorted from blood, taken in a trial of the OX40 agonist ivuxolimab. Every receptor here comes from an adult with an advanced solid tumor such as melanoma, head and neck, liver or kidney cancer. Both conserved end residues are part of each CDR3. Fields, in order: CDR3 protein, J gene, clone size, V gene. Not all rows give a size; the values are once, few, many and, for expanded clones, a class.

CASSAVRGQGVSGANVLTF,TRBJ2-6,NA,TRBV9
CASSLGDYEQYF,TRBJ2-7,NA,TRBV7-9
CASSWGPGKQETQYF,TRBJ2-5,NA,TRBV7-2
CASSVAQGTGELFF,TRBJ2-2,NA,TRBV9
CASSLASGANYGYTF,TRBJ1-2,NA,TRBV5-5
CASSQGTLSGYTF,TRBJ1-2,medium-sized,TRBV16
CASSVREEDTQYF,TRBJ2-3,NA,TRBV11-3
CASCRDRGRQTQYF,TRBJ2-5,few,TRBV2
CASSLIRGQGGGYTF,TRBJ1-2,NA,TRBV5-1
CASSFLGAAAGNTIYF,TRBJ1-3,NA,TRBV7-8
CASSEVGGYEQYF,TRBJ2-7,NA,TRBV27
CAWTPGTGGDTQYF,TRBJ2-3,NA,TRBV30
CASSAGTGLQETQYF,TRBJ2-5,NA,TRBV2
CASSFVAGAGEKLFF,TRBJ1-4,NA,TRBV5-1
CASLYGPGANVLTF,TRBJ2-6,NA,TRBV6-1
CASSRQGNYGYTF,TRBJ1-2,NA,TRBV6-5
CASSLAGEEGYTF,TRBJ1-2,NA,TRBV7-9
CASSRDRASYEQYF,TRBJ2-7,NA,TRBV6-4
CASSSLGNEQFF,TRBJ2-1,NA,TRBV11-3
CASSPGTENTGELFF,TRBJ2-2,NA,TRBV5-1
CAWNPTEKETQYF,TRBJ2-5,few,TRBV30
CASDLRMPRYNEQFF,TRBJ2-1,NA,TRBV21-1
CASITSGPPPTEAFF,TRBJ1-1,NA,TRBV2
CASSLADFEQFF,TRBJ2-1,NA,TRBV7-6